This T cell receptor beta chain was found in a study of T cell responses to AZD1222 COVID-19 vaccine. This clone was detected once. Germline lookup yields CDR1 SEHNR and CDR2 FQNEAQ (reference sequence). V was trimmed by 6 bases and J by 2 bases, leaving 13 bases between them. This CDR3 contains 14 residues. TCRdb keeps only in-frame clones here, not all; method: immunoSEQ multiplex PCR. The table includes about 73,000 clones, roughly nine tenths detected once. The rearrangement links TRBV7-9 to TRBJ1-2, with TRBD1 as a possible D gene (6 bases). The source was peripheral blood, collected 28 days after the second AZD1222 dose. The sequence came from an adult who received the AZD1222 COVID-19 vaccine. The CDR3 coding sequence is TGTGCCAGCAGTCAAACAGGGACCAACTATGGCTACACCTTC. This gives the protein CASSQTGTNYGYTF.